The source of this T cell receptor (beta chain) is a study of T cells after somatic rescue of genetic block. Germline CDR1 is SGHVS and CDR2 is FNYEAQ. There are 15 residues in the CDR3. V lost 5 bases, J lost 6 bases, and 6 bases stayed unmatched. This table comes from immunoSEQ multiplex PCR, and its TCRdb copy is limited to in-frame clones, with some not included. The data contain some 74,000 clones, just over 90% of them seen just once; the ten biggest clones take up approximately 3%. This chain links TRBV7-6 with TRBJ2-5; 13 bases fit TRBD2. Source material: peripheral blood mononuclear cells (PBMCs). The TCR sequence derives from a man aged 25-45 years. The CDR3 here is CASSETSGGAKTQYF. The DNA for the CDR3 is TGTGCCAGCAGCGAAACTAGCGGGGGGGCAAAGACCCAGTACTTC.